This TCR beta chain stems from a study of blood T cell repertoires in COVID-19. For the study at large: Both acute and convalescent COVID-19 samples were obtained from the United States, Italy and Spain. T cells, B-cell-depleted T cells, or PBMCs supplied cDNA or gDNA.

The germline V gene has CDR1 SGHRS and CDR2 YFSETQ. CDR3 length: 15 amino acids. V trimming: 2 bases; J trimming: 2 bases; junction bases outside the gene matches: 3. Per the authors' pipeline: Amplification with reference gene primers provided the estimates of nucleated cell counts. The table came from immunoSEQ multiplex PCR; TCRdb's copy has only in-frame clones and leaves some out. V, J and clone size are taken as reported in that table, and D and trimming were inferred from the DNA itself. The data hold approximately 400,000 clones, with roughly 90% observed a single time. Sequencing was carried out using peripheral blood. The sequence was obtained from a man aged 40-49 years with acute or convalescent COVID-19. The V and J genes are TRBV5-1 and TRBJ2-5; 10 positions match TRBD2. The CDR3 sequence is CASSFSGGNQETQYF. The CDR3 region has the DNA TGCGCCAGCAGCTTTAGCGGGGGGAATCAAGAGACCCAGTACTTC.